What follows are 20 T cell receptor beta chains derived from one specimen sequenced in a study of blood T cell repertoires in COVID-19. Produced via immunoSEQ multiplex PCR; TCRdb's table is partial and in-frame only. The sample lists 150,000 to 200,000 clones; just under 80% were seen once. The specimen sequenced was peripheral blood. The receptors derive from a woman aged 80 or over with acute or convalescent COVID-19.

V gene TRBV7-6 combines with J gene TRBJ2-5; no clear D. The germline V gene has CDR1 SGHVS and CDR2 FNYEAQ. CDR3 length: 14 amino acids. V was cut by 2 bases and J by 8 bases, with 15 bases left in between. The CDR3 here is CASSLQSWSGTQYF. The CDR3 nucleotides are TGTGCCAGCAGCTTACAATCGTGGTCGGGTACCCAGTACTTC.

The chain joins TRBV29-1 to TRBJ2-7; D unresolved. Germline CDR1 and CDR2: SQVTM and ANQGSEA. V was trimmed by 4 bases and J by 4 bases, leaving 14 bases between them. There are 13 residues in the CDR3. The CDR3 DNA reads as TGCAGCGTTGGCGAGACTTCCTCATACGAGCAGTACTTC. Translation: CSVGETSSYEQYF.

The chain links TRBV20-1 to TRBJ1-2; 7 nucleotides align to TRBD1. This CDR3 comprises 12 residues. Germline-derived CDR1 and CDR2 are DFQATT and SNEGSKA (reference sequence). Trimming took 4 bases from V and 8 from J; bases not matched to a gene: 7. The chain's CDR3 is CSANDRVRGYTF. The CDR3 DNA follows: TGCAGTGCTAATGACAGGGTCCGCGGCTACACCTTC.

This chain connects TRBV11-2 to TRBJ2-2, with 7 bases matching TRBD2. CDR1 is SGHAT and CDR2 is FQNNGV in the germline V gene. The CDR3 consists of 15 residues. V was pared by 1 base and J by 4 bases, with 3 bases of the junction left unmatched. The CDR3, as DNA: TGTGCCAGCAGCTTAGGCTGGGAGGGCACCGGGGAGCTGTTTTTT. Its protein is CASSLGWEGTGELFF. Combining the CDR3 with reference TRBV11-2 and TRBJ2-2 gives the whole variable domain EAGVAQSPRYKIIEKRQSVAFWCNPISGHATLYWYQQILGQGPKLLIQFQNNGVVDDSQLPKDRFSAERLKGVDSTLKIQPAKLEDSAVYLCASSLGWEGTGELFFGEGSRLTVL.

The chain links TRBV7-6 to TRBJ2-2; D perhaps matches TRBD2 (6 bases). Germline CDR1 reads SGHVS; CDR2 reads FNYEAQ. The CDR3 runs 16 residues. V was trimmed by 1 base and J by 0 bases, leaving 9 bases between them. The DNA for the CDR3 is TGTGCCAGCAGCTTAGGGGCTAGCGCGAACACCGGGGAGCTGTTTTTT. Encoded protein: CASSLGASANTGELFF.

This clone was observed a single time. The chain uses TRBV30 and TRBJ1-2; D remains ambiguous. Trimming stripped 2 bases from V and 4 bases from J, with 8 bases between. The CDR3 runs 12 residues. Looked up from germline, CDR1 is GTSNPN and CDR2 is SVGIG (reference sequence). This chain's CDR3 is CAWSFSAYGYTF. Here the CDR3 DNA reads TGTGCCTGGAGTTTTAGCGCCTATGGCTACACCTTC.

CDR3 DNA: TGTGCCAGCAGCGACAGGATCCAGGAAAAACTGTTTTTT. Translating gives CASSDRIQEKLFF. The chain has TRBV6-5 and TRBJ1-4; tentative D call: TRBD1 (6 bases). Trimming removed 6 bases from V and 8 bases from J, with 13 bases in between. The V gene's germline CDR1 is MNHEY and CDR2 SVGAGI. This CDR3 comprises 13 residues.

This clone was picked up one time. The rearrangement joins TRBV7-2 to TRBJ2-2; 12 bases line up with TRBD2. The germline gives CDR1 SGHTA, CDR2 FQGNSA. This CDR3 spans 16 amino acids. Unmatched junction bases numbered 5, after V lost 4 bases and J lost 5 bases. CDR3 DNA: TGTGCCAGCAGCTGGAGACTAGCGGGGGAAACCGGGGAGCTGTTTTTT. The encoded protein is CASSWRLAGETGELFF.

CDR3 amino acids: CASSERGSGEQYF. CDR3 nucleotide sequence: TGTGCCAGCAGCGAGCGGGGCTCTGGCGAGCAGTACTTC. V is TRBV5-4 and J is TRBJ2-7, with 7 nucleotides matching TRBD2. The CDR3 consists of 13 residues. Germline CDR1 SGHNT, CDR2 YYREEE (reference sequence). With 4 bases clipped from V and 6 bases from J, the junction kept 7 bases outside the gene matches.

This chain connects TRBV5-1 to TRBJ1-5, with 8 bases that match TRBD1. CDR1 is SGHRS, CDR2 YFSETQ, per germline. The CDR3 runs to 15 residues. Trimming cost V 1 base and J 1 base; bases outside gene matches: 1. The CDR3 region has the DNA TGCGCCAGCAGCTTGAACAGGGGGAGCAATCAGCCCCAGCATTTT. It is translated as CASSLNRGSNQPQHF.

The DNA of the CDR3 is TGTGCCAGCAGCGTAGGACAGGGAAAGAACTACGAGCAGTACTTC. This encodes CASSVGQGKNYEQYF. The chain uses TRBV9 and TRBJ2-7; 7 bases map to TRBD1. Germline CDR1 reads SGDLS; CDR2 reads YYNGEE. V trimming: 0 bases; J trimming: 3 bases; junction bases outside the gene matches: 6. The CDR3 contains 15 residues.

The chain uses TRBV6-6 and TRBJ2-5, with 7 bases lining up with TRBD2. CDR1 is MNHNY, CDR2 SVGAGI, per germline (reference sequence). The CDR3 loop spans 14 amino acids. Losses at the gene ends were 2 bases for V and 5 bases for J; bases not matched to a gene: 5. The CDR3 reads CASSYPGGLETQYF. CDR3 bases: TGTGCCAGCAGTTACCCGGGGGGATTGGAGACCCAGTACTTC.

The rearrangement links TRBV19 to TRBJ1-2; D gene unclear. V was shortened by 4 bases and J by 0 bases, with 9 bases between the two germline ends. The CDR3 extends over 14 amino acids. Germline assignment: CDR1 LNHDA and CDR2 SQIVND (reference sequence). The DNA of the CDR3 is TGTGCCAGTAGTACGGCGGAATCTAACTATGGCTACACCTTC. Protein: CASSTAESNYGYTF.

The CDR3 DNA sequence: TGTGCCAGCAGCTTGGGTAGCGGGAGGGCCTACAATGAGCAGTTCTTC. This sequence encodes CASSLGSGRAYNEQFF. The chain is built from TRBV5-8 and TRBJ2-1; 11 bases fit TRBD2. Looked up from germline, CDR1 is SGHTS and CDR2 is YDEGEE. CDR3 length: 16 amino acids. J lost 2 bases, V lost 0 bases, and 1 base had no gene match.

Only one count was recorded for this clone. V and J are TRBV13 and TRBJ2-7; 9 positions match TRBD2. The CDR3 spans 19 residues. Germline V gives CDR1 PRHDT, CDR2 FYEKMQ (reference sequence). V gave up 4 bases and J gave up 3 bases; unmatched junction bases: 19. DNA for the CDR3: TGTGCCAGCAGCTCGGAAGGTATTTTTACGCTAGCGGGGAGCTACGAGCAGTACTTC. It is translated as CASSSEGIFTLAGSYEQYF. Looking up the rest from reference TRBV13 and TRBJ2-7 gives the full variable domain: AAGVIQSPRHLIKEKRETATLKCYPIPRHDTVYWYQQGPGQDPQFLISFYEKMQSDKGSIPDRFSAQQFSDYHSELNMSSLELGDSALYFCASSSEGIFTLAGSYEQYFGPGTRLTVT.

The rearrangement links TRBV16 to TRBJ1-5; maybe TRBD1 (6 bases). Trimming removed 0 bases from V and 5 bases from J, with 20 bases in between. The CDR3 extends over 18 amino acids. CDR1 KGHSY and CDR2 FQNENV come from the germline V gene. CDR3 protein: CASSQSFGVSGGDQPQHF. The CDR3 DNA is TGTGCCAGCAGCCAATCGTTTGGAGTTTCGGGGGGCGATCAGCCCCAGCATTTT.

The rearrangement uses TRBV5-1 and TRBJ1-1; D is unresolved. Trimming took off 2 bases at V and 3 bases at J, with 11 bases between the two ends. Per the germline V gene, CDR1 is SGHRS and CDR2 is YFSETQ. The CDR3 is 14 amino acids. CDR3 sequence reads: CASSFQNSDTEAFF. DNA for the CDR3: TGCGCCAGCAGCTTCCAAAATTCGGACACTGAAGCTTTCTTT.

This sequence joins TRBV6-6 and TRBJ2-7; TRBD1 matches at 8 bases. The V gene end was trimmed by 2 bases and the J gene end by 12 bases; junction bases not matched to a gene: 9. The CDR3 runs to 13 residues. Germline lookup yields CDR1 MNHNY and CDR2 SVGAGI (reference sequence). CDR3 residues: CASSYIGTGQRYF. CDR3 in DNA: TGTGCCAGCAGTTACATCGGGACAGGCCAAAGGTACTTC.

V usage is TRBV19 and J usage is TRBJ1-5, with TRBD1 matching over 8 bases. The CDR3 extends over 15 amino acids. V lost 3 bases, J lost 9 bases, and 10 bases stayed unmatched. Germline assignment: CDR1 LNHDA and CDR2 SQIVND (reference sequence). CDR3 nucleotides: TGTGCCAGTAGTATCGATGACAGGGGCGAGCGGCCCCAGCATTTT. Translation gives CASSIDDRGERPQHF.

The chain links TRBV4-1 to TRBJ1-5; 8 bases fit TRBD1. The germline V gene has CDR1 MGHRA and CDR2 YSYEKL. The CDR3 runs to 16 residues. V lost 6 bases, J lost 4 bases, and 11 bases stayed unmatched. The CDR3 here is CASRHTDRGTNQPQHF. The CDR3 coding sequence is TGCGCCAGCAGACATACCGACAGGGGCACTAATCAGCCCCAGCATTTT.